The 2 T cell receptor beta chains below were found in one sample sequenced in a study of blood T cell repertoires in COVID-19. TCRdb's table, derived via immunoSEQ multiplex PCR, lists solely in-frame clones and lacks some. The table includes some 240,000 clones, 87% detected once. The sequenced material came from peripheral blood. The receptors originated from a man in his 60s who had recovered from COVID-19.

The rearrangement joins TRBV5-1 to TRBJ1-3; D is perhaps TRBD1 (6 bases). Trimming shortened V by 4 bases and J by 3 bases, and 14 bases separated the two germline ends. Germline loops: CDR1 SGHRS, CDR2 YFSETQ. This CDR3 has 15 residues. The CDR3 DNA is TGCGCCAGCAGCACCGCCGGGACAAGTGGAAACACCATATATTTT. Translation: CASSTAGTSGNTIYF.

V gene TRBV18 combines with J gene TRBJ2-2; D gene ambiguous. This CDR3 comprises 13 residues. The germline gives CDR1 KGHSH, CDR2 LQKENI. Trimming removed 3 bases at V and 1 base at J, with 3 bases between. CDR3 coding DNA: TGTGCCAGCTCACCGAGGAACACCGGGGAGCTGTTTTTT. Protein product: CASSPRNTGELFF.